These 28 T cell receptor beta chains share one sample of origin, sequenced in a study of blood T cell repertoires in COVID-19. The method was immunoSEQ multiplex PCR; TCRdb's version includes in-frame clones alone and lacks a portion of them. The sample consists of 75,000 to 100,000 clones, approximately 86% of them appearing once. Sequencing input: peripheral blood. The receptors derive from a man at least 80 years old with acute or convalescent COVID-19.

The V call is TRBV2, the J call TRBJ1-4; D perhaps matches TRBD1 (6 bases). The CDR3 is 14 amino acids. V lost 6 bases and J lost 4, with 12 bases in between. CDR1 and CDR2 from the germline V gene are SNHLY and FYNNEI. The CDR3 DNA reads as TGTGCCAGCAGCTTAGGACAGCTTAATGAAAAACTGTTTTTT. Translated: CASSLGQLNEKLFF.

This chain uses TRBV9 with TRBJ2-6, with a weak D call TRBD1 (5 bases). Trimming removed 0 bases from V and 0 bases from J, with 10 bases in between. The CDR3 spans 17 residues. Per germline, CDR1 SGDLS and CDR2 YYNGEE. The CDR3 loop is CASSVGTGISGANVLTF. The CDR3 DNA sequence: TGTGCCAGCAGCGTAGGCACAGGCATCTCTGGGGCCAACGTCCTGACTTTC.

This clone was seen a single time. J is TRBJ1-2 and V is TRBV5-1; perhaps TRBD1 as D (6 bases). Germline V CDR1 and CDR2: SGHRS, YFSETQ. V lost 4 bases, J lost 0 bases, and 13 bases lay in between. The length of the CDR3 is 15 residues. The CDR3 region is CASSLGQPPNYGYTF. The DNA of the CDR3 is TGCGCCAGCAGCCTAGGACAGCCCCCTAACTATGGCTACACCTTC.

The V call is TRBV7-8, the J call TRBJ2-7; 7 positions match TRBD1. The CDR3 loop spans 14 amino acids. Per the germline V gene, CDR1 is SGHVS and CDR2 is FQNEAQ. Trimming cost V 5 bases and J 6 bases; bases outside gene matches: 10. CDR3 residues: CASSLYRGSGEQYF. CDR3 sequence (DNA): TGTGCCAGCAGCCTATACAGGGGATCGGGCGAGCAGTACTTC.

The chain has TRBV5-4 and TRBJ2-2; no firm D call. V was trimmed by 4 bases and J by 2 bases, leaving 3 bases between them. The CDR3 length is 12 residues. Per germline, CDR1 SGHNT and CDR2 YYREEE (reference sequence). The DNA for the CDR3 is TGTGCCAGCAGCCCAAACACCGGGGAGCTGTTTTTT. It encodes CASSPNTGELFF.

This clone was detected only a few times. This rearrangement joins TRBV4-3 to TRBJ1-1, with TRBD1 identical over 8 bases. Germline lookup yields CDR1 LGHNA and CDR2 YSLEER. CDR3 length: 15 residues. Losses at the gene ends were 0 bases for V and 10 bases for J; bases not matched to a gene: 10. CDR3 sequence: CASSQDVGRGHGAFF. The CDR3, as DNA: TGCGCCAGCAGCCAAGATGTGGGCAGGGGGCATGGAGCTTTCTTT.

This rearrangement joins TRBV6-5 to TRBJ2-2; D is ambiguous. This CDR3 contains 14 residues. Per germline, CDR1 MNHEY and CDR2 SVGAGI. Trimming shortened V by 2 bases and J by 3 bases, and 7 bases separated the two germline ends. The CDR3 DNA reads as TGTGCCAGCAGTTACCGACTGGACACCGGGGAGCTGTTTTTT. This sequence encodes CASSYRLDTGELFF.

The DNA of the CDR3 is TGTGCCAGCAGTTTAGCGGCCCCAGATACGCAGTATTTT. Translated: CASSLAAPDTQYF. J is TRBJ2-3 and V is TRBV12-3 or TRBV12-4; D ambiguous. CDR3 length: 13 residues. The V end was cut by 0 bases, the J end by 4 bases, with 5 bases between.

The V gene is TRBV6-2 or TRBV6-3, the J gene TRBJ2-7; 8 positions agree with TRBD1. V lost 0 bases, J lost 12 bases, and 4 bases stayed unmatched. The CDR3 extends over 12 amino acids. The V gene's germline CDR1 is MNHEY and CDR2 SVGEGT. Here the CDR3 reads CASSYSRDRGYF. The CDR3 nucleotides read TGTGCCAGCAGTTACTCGAGAGACAGGGGGTACTTC.

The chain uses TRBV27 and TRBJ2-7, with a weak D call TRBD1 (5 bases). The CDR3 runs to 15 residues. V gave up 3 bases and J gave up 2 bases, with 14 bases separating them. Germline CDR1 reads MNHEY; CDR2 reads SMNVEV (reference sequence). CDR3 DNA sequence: TGTGCCAGCAGTTTCCCGCCAGGGATAGCCTACGAGCAGTACTTC. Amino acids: CASSFPPGIAYEQYF.

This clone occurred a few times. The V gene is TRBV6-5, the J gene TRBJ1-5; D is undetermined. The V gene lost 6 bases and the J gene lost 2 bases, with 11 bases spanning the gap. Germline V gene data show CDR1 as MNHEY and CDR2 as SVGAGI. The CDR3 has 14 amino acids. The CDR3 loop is CASRQRMGNQPQHF. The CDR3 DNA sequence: TGTGCCAGCAGGCAGAGGATGGGCAATCAGCCCCAGCATTTT.

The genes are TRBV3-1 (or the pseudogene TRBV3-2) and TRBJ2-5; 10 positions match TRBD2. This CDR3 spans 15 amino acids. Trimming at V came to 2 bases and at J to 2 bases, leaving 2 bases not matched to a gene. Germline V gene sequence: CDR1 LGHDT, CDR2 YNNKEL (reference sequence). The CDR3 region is CASSQMTSGQETQYF. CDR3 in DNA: TGTGCCAGCAGCCAAATGACTAGCGGGCAAGAGACCCAGTACTTC.

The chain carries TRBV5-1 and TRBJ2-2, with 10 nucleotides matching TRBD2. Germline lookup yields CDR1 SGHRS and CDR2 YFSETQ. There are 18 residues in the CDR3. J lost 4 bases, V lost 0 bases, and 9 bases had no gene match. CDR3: CASSLGAEREGTTGELFF. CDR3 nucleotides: TGCGCCAGCAGCTTGGGGGCGGAGCGGGAGGGGACCACCGGGGAGCTGTTTTTT.

The CDR3 is CASSFRLLQDQPQHF. In nucleotides, the CDR3 is TGTGCCAGCAGTTTTAGGCTGCTCCAGGATCAGCCCCAGCATTTT. The genes are TRBV28 and TRBJ1-5; D remains unclear. This CDR3 contains 15 residues. Germline lookup yields CDR1 MDHEN and CDR2 SYDVKM. Trimming removed 3 bases from V and 5 bases from J, with 14 bases in between.

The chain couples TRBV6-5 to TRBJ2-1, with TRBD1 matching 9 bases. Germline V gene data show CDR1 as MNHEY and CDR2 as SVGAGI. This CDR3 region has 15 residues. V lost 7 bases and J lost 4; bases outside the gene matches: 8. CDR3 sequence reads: CASTRDRGGYNEQFF. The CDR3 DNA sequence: TGTGCCAGCACCCGAGACAGGGGGGGATACAATGAGCAGTTCTTC.

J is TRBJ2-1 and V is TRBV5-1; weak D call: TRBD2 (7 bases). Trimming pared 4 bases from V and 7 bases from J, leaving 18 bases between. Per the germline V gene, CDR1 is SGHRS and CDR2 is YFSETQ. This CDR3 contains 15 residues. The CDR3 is CASSPGGRENNEQFF. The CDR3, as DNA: TGCGCCAGCAGCCCCGGGGGGCGGGAGAATAATGAGCAGTTCTTC.

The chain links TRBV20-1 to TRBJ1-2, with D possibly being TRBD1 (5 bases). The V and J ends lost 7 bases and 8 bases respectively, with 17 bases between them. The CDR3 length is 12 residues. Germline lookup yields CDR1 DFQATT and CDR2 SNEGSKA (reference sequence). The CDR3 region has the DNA TGCAGTGGTAGTTCGGGGGATCAGGGCTACACCTTC. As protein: CSGSSGDQGYTF.

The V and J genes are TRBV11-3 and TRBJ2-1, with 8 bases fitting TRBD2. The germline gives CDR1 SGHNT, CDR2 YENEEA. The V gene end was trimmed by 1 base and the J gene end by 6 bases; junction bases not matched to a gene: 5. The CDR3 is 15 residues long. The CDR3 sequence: CASSLGLAGINEQFF. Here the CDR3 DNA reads TGTGCCAGCAGCTTAGGCCTAGCGGGCATCAATGAGCAGTTCTTC.

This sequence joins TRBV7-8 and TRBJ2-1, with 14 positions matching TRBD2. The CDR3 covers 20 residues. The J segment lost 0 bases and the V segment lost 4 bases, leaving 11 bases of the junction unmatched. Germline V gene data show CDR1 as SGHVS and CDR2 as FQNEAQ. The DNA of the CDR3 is TGTGCCAGCAGCTCGGGACTAGCGGGAGCCTCCGCGAGCTCCTACAATGAGCAGTTCTTC. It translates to CASSSGLAGASASSYNEQFF.

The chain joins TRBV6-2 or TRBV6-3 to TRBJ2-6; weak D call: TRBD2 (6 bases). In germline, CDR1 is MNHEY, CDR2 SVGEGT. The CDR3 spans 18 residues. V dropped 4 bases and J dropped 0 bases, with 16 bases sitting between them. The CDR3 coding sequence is TGTGCCAGCAGTTCTCTGCGGGGTTGGGGCTCTGGGGCCAACGTCCTGACTTTC. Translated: CASSSLRGWGSGANVLTF.

CDR3 bases: TGTGCCAGCAGCGTGCGGGGACTAGCGGGAGGAAAAGGAACCGGGGAGCTGTTTTTT. Its translation: CASSVRGLAGGKGTGELFF. The rearrangement links TRBV5-6 to TRBJ2-2, with 15 bases that match TRBD2. Germline assignment: CDR1 SGHDT and CDR2 YYEEEE. This CDR3 has 19 residues. Trimming removed 4 bases from V and 5 bases from J; junction bases left unmatched: 12. Complete variable domain (other parts from reference TRBV5-6 and TRBJ2-2): DAGVTQSPTHLIKTRGQQVTLRCSPKSGHDTVSWYQQALGQGPQFIFQYYEEEERQRGNFPDRFSGHQFPNYSSELNVNALLLGDSALYLCASSVRGLAGGKGTGELFFGEGSRLTVL.

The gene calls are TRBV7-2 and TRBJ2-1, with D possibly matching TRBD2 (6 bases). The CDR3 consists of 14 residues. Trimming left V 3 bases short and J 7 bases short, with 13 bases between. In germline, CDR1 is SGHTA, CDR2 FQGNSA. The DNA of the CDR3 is TGTGCCAGCAGCTTCCCGGGAGCGAGAAATGAGCAGTTCTTC. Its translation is CASSFPGARNEQFF. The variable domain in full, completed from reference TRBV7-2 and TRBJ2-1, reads GAGVSQSPSNKVTEKGKDVELRCDPISGHTALYWYRQSLGQGLEFLIYFQGNSAPDKSGLPSDRFSAERTGGSVSTLTIQRTQQEDSAVYLCASSFPGARNEQFFGPGTRLTVL.

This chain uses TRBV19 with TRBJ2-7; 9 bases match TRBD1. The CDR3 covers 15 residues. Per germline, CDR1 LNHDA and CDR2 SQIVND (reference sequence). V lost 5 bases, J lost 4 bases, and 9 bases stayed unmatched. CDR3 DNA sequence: TGTGCCAGTAGTGTCAAACAGGGGGCGTCTTACGAGCAGTACTTC. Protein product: CASSVKQGASYEQYF.

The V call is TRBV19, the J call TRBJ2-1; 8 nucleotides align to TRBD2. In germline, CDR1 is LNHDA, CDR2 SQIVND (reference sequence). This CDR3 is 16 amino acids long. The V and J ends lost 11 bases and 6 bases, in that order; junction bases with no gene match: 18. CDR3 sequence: CASSPQMGLAGNEQFF. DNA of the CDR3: TGTGCCTCCTCCCCTCAAATGGGGCTAGCGGGCAATGAGCAGTTCTTC.

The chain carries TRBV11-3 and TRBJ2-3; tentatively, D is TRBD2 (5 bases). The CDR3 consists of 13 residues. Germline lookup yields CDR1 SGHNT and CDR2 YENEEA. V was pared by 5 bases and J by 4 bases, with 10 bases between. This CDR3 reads CASSSGRSDTQYF. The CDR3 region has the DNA TGTGCCAGCAGCAGCGGAAGGTCAGATACGCAGTATTTT.

CDR3 in amino acids: CSALVRYNEQFF. The CDR3 DNA reads TGCAGCGCCTTAGTGAGGTACAATGAGCAGTTCTTC. This chain connects TRBV29-1 to TRBJ2-1; D is ambiguous. This CDR3 comprises 12 residues. V was pared by 7 bases and J by 4 bases, with 11 bases between. Germline CDR1 reads SQVTM; CDR2 reads ANQGSEA.

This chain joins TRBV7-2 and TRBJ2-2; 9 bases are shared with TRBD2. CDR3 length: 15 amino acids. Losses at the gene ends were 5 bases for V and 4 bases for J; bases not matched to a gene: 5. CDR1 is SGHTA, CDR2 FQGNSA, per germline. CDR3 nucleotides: TGTGCCAGCAGCCAGACTAGCGGTGCCACCGGGGAGCTGTTTTTT. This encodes CASSQTSGATGELFF. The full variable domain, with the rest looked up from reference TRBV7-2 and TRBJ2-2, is GAGVSQSPSNKVTEKGKDVELRCDPISGHTALYWYRQSLGQGLEFLIYFQGNSAPDKSGLPSDRFSAERTGGSVSTLTIQRTQQEDSAVYLCASSQTSGATGELFFGEGSRLTVL.

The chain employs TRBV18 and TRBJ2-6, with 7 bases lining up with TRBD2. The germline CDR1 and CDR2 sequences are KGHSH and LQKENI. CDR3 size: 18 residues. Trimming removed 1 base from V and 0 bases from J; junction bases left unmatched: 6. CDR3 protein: CASSPQVGGSSGANVLTF. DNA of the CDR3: TGTGCCAGCTCACCACAAGTGGGCGGGAGCTCTGGGGCCAACGTCCTGACTTTC.